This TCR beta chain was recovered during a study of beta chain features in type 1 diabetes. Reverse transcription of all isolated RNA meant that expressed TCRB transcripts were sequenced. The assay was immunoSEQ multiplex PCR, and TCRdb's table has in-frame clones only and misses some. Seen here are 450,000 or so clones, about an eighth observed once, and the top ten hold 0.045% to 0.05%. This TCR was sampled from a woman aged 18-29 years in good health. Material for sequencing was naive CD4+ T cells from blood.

This CDR3 is CASSYSLSTEAFF. The CDR3 region has the DNA TGTGCCAGCAGTTACAGCTTGAGCACTGAAGCTTTCTTT. The chain combines TRBV6-5 with TRBJ1-1, with no clear D. Germline values: CDR1 MNHEY, CDR2 SVGAGI. V was clipped by 2 bases and J by 4 bases, with 8 bases between them. This CDR3 has 13 residues.